These T cell receptor beta chains were read from a single sample in a study of a mutant IDH1 vaccine in newly diagnosed glioma. Libraries were prepared by immunoSEQ multiplex PCR; TCRdb keeps only in-frame clonotypes and omits some of them. The sample includes about 92,000 clones, 80% seen only once; the top ten take roughly 6.9%. Source: PBMCs, taken from a glioma patient treated with radiotherapy, temozolomide or both. The origin of the receptors is a man aged 35 to 55 with glioma. The CDR3 runs from the conserved cysteine through the conserved F or W. The D gene is left open where the match is weak. Expanded clones are given a class, and other clones once, few, many or no size at all.

J: TRBJ2-4
V: TRBV9
D: NA
size: NA
DNA: TGTGCCAGCAGCCCAGGGGCTTTGGGCAAAAACATTCAGTACTTC
CDR3: CASSPGALGKNIQYF

J: TRBJ2-5
V: TRBV7-9
D: TRBD1
size: NA
DNA: TGTGCCAGCAGCTTAGGACAGGGCGCTCAAGAGACCCAGTACTTC
CDR3: CASSLGQGAQETQYF

J: TRBJ2-7
V: TRBV11-2
D: NA
size: NA
DNA: TGTGCCAGCAGCATCGTGGCAGGGGACTACGAGCAGTACTTC
CDR3: CASSIVAGDYEQYF

J: TRBJ2-3
V: TRBV7-8
D: TRBD2
size: NA
DNA: TGTGCCAGCAGCTTACTAGCGGGGGTCCAGTTCACAGATACGCAGTATTTT
CDR3: CASSLLAGVQFTDTQYF

J: TRBJ2-5
V: TRBV18
D: NA
size: NA
DNA: TGTGCCAGCTCACCACCGAACCAGGGACAAGAGACCCAGTACTTC
CDR3: CASSPPNQGQETQYF

J: TRBJ2-5
V: TRBV7-6
D: TRBD1
size: few
DNA: TGTGCCAGCAGCATCCGGACAGGGTCGGGTGAGACCCAGTACTTC
CDR3: CASSIRTGSGETQYF

J: TRBJ2-1
V: TRBV7-9
D: NA
size: NA
DNA: TGTGCCAGCAGCTTCTTCACGGGGGGCGGAGTGAGGAATGAGCAGTTCTTC
CDR3: CASSFFTGGGVRNEQFF

J: TRBJ1-3
V: TRBV5-4
D: NA
size: NA
DNA: TGTGCCAGCAGCTGGATGGGAAACACCATATATTTT
CDR3: CASSWMGNTIYF

J: TRBJ2-1
V: TRBV6-6
D: NA
size: NA
DNA: TGTGCCAGCAGTTACCGCAATGAGCAGTTCTTC
CDR3: CASSYRNEQFF

J: TRBJ1-3
V: TRBV28
D: NA
size: once
DNA: TGTGCCAGCAGTTCCCGACAATCCGGGGACACCATATATTTT
CDR3: CASSSRQSGDTIYF

J: TRBJ1-5
V: TRBV28
D: NA
size: NA
DNA: TGTGCCAGCTTATCGAGTCTTAGCAATCAGCCCCAGCATTTT
CDR3: CASLSSLSNQPQHF

J: TRBJ2-1
V: TRBV18
D: NA
size: NA
DNA: TGTGCCAGCTCACCACGAATACAAGAGCAGTTCTTC
CDR3: CASSPRIQEQFF

J: TRBJ1-4
V: TRBV30
D: NA
size: NA
DNA: TGTGCCTGGAGTGCGGGGAGAGATGAAAAACTGTTTTTT
CDR3: CAWSAGRDEKLFF

J: TRBJ2-7
V: TRBV4-3
D: TRBD1
size: NA
DNA: TGCGCCAGCAGCCAGGGGACAGGGAAGAGCTCCTACGAGCAGTACTTC
CDR3: CASSQGTGKSSYEQYF

J: TRBJ2-1
V: TRBV5-4
D: TRBD2
size: NA
DNA: TGTGCCAGCAGCCCCAGCGGGATCTACAATGAGCAGTTCTTC
CDR3: CASSPSGIYNEQFF

J: TRBJ2-3
V: TRBV7-2
D: TRBD2
size: NA
DNA: TGTGCCAGCAGCTTAGGACTAGCGGGAGATACGCAGTATTTT
CDR3: CASSLGLAGDTQYF

J: TRBJ2-7
V: TRBV5-6
D: NA
size: NA
DNA: TGTGCCAGCAGCATGCACGGCGGCGGCGAGCAGTACTTC
CDR3: CASSMHGGGEQYF

J: TRBJ2-7
V: TRBV11-2
D: TRBD2
size: NA
DNA: TGTGCCAGCAGTGGGGCTAACCGGGGACTAGTCCCGGGAGAGCAGTACTTC
CDR3: CASSGANRGLVPGEQYF

J: TRBJ2-2
V: TRBV19
D: NA
size: NA
DNA: TGTGCCAGTAGTAACGGGGAGCTGTTTTTT
CDR3: CASSNGELFF

J: TRBJ1-1
V: TRBV5-6
D: NA
size: few
DNA: TGTGCCAGCAGCTCACCCCGTCGGGGGAGGGACACTGAAGCTTTCTTT
CDR3: CASSSPRRGRDTEAFF

J: TRBJ1-1
V: TRBV6-5
D: NA
size: once
DNA: TGTGCCAGCAGGGAACAGGGCCAAGACACTGAAGCTTTCTTT
CDR3: CASREQGQDTEAFF

J: TRBJ2-5
V: TRBV11-3
D: NA
size: NA
DNA: TGTGCCAGCAGCTTAGGGGAGAGCACACAAGAGACCCAGTACTTC
CDR3: CASSLGESTQETQYF

J: TRBJ2-1
V: TRBV5-5
D: NA
size: NA
DNA: TGTGCCAGCAGCTCAAGAACGTCACCACACAATGAGCAGTTCTTC
CDR3: CASSSRTSPHNEQFF

J: TRBJ2-7
V: TRBV2
D: NA
size: NA
DNA: TGTGCCAGCAGAGGAGGGCTCGACGAGCAGTACTTC
CDR3: CASRGGLDEQYF

J: TRBJ2-3
V: TRBV7-2
D: NA
size: NA
DNA: TGTGCCAGCAGACCGGCCGCAGGGCGCACAGATACGCAGTATTTT
CDR3: CASRPAAGRTDTQYF

J: TRBJ2-1
V: TRBV4-2
D: TRBD1
size: NA
DNA: TGTGCCAGCAGCCAAGATGGGGGGGGGACAGGGAACAATGAGCAGTTCTTC
CDR3: CASSQDGGGTGNNEQFF

J: TRBJ2-7
V: TRBV7-3
D: TRBD1
size: NA
DNA: TGTGCCGGCAGCCCACGGGGCCAGGGGGCCTACGAGCAGTACTTC
CDR3: CAGSPRGQGAYEQYF

J: TRBJ2-7
V: TRBV7-6
D: TRBD1
size: NA
DNA: TGTGCCAGCAGCTCGACAGGGACCCACGAGCAGTACTTC
CDR3: CASSSTGTHEQYF

J: TRBJ1-6
V: TRBV27
D: NA
size: NA
DNA: TGTGCCAGCAGCGCCGGACCGCGTTTAACACCCCTCCACTTT
CDR3: CASSAGPRLTPLHF

J: TRBJ2-7
V: TRBV6-6
D: TRBD1
size: NA
DNA: TGTGCCAGCAGTTATCGTCAGGGGGTCTACGAGCAGTACTTC
CDR3: CASSYRQGVYEQYF

J: TRBJ2-6
V: TRBV15
D: NA
size: NA
DNA: TGTGCCACCAGCAGAGATCGGGGCGCTGGGGCCAACGTCCTGACTTTC
CDR3: CATSRDRGAGANVLTF

J: TRBJ2-7
V: TRBV21-1
D: NA
size: NA
DNA: TGTGCCAGCAGCACCGGGACTAGCGGGATCTCCTACGAGCAGTACTTC
CDR3: CASSTGTSGISYEQYF

J: TRBJ2-3
V: TRBV4-2
D: NA
size: NA
DNA: TGTGCCAGCAGCCAAAAACAGGGTGCAGATACGCAGTATTTT
CDR3: CASSQKQGADTQYF

J: TRBJ1-5
V: TRBV28
D: TRBD1
size: NA
DNA: TGTGCCAGCAACCCGACAGGGAGCAATCAGCCCCAGCATTTT
CDR3: CASNPTGSNQPQHF

J: TRBJ1-2
V: TRBV19
D: NA
size: few
DNA: TGTGCCAGTAAGGAGGGTGTGCAAAAGGGCTACACCTTC
CDR3: CASKEGVQKGYTF

J: TRBJ2-1
V: TRBV16
D: NA
size: NA
DNA: TGTGCCAGCAGCCACCCGATAGGGGGAGGGCCGAATGAGCAGTTCTTC
CDR3: CASSHPIGGGPNEQFF

J: TRBJ1-1
V: TRBV19
D: NA
size: NA
DNA: TGTGCCAGTAGTATAGTCCCAGGGCGGCACACTGAAGCTTTCTTT
CDR3: CASSIVPGRHTEAFF

J: TRBJ2-5
V: TRBV7-3
D: TRBD1
size: NA
DNA: TGTGCCAGCAGCTTACTTGGGACAGAACAAGAGACCCAGTACTTC
CDR3: CASSLLGTEQETQYF

J: TRBJ2-7
V: TRBV6-5
D: NA
size: NA
DNA: TGTGCCACCCGGACAGCAAGCTCCTACGAGCAGTACTTC
CDR3: CATRTASSYEQYF

J: TRBJ1-1
V: TRBV5-6
D: TRBD1
size: NA
DNA: TGTGCCAGCAGCTCGGGGACAGATGAAGCTTTCTTT
CDR3: CASSSGTDEAFF

J: TRBJ2-7
V: TRBV19
D: NA
size: NA
DNA: TGTGCCAGTAGTAACAGAAATTACGAGCAGTACTTC
CDR3: CASSNRNYEQYF

J: TRBJ2-1
V: TRBV5-1
D: NA
size: NA
DNA: TGCGCCAGCAGCTTGGACGGGGGGCCCGGCAATGAGCAGTTCTTC
CDR3: CASSLDGGPGNEQFF

J: TRBJ1-1
V: TRBV18
D: NA
size: few
DNA: TGTGCCAGCTCACCATTACAGAACACTGAAGCTTTCTTT
CDR3: CASSPLQNTEAFF

J: TRBJ2-3
V: TRBV5-5
D: TRBD2
size: NA
DNA: TGTGCCAGCAGCTATAACCCGGGGGGGCAATATACGCAGTATTTT
CDR3: CASSYNPGGQYTQYF

J: TRBJ2-3
V: TRBV28
D: TRBD1
size: NA
DNA: TGTGCCAGCAGGGGACAGGTCAGGAACACAGATACGCAGTATTTT
CDR3: CASRGQVRNTDTQYF

J: TRBJ2-7
V: TRBV5-8
D: NA
size: NA
DNA: TGTGCCAGCAGTCGACAGGCTGCCTCCTACGAGCAGTACTTC
CDR3: CASSRQAASYEQYF

J: TRBJ2-1
V: TRBV15
D: TRBD2
size: NA
DNA: TGTGCCACCAGCAGTGGGACTAGCGGTTATCTAGGAGAAGACAATGAGCAGTTCTTC
CDR3: CATSSGTSGYLGEDNEQFF

J: TRBJ2-7
V: TRBV7-2
D: TRBD2
size: NA
DNA: TGTGCCTCCAGAGATAGCGGGAGCAACTACGAGCAGTACTTC
CDR3: CASRDSGSNYEQYF

J: TRBJ1-1
V: TRBV4-2
D: NA
size: few
DNA: TGTGCCAGCAGCCAAGGACCCATGAACACTGAAGCTTTCTTT
CDR3: CASSQGPMNTEAFF

J: TRBJ2-7
V: TRBV7-2
D: TRBD1
size: NA
DNA: TGTGCCAGCAGCTTGAAGCAGGGGGCGGGTGAGCAGTACTTC
CDR3: CASSLKQGAGEQYF

J: TRBJ1-5
V: TRBV7-9
D: NA
size: NA
DNA: TGTGCCAGCAGCGCAGATTCCGGTGGGAATCAGCCCCAGCATTTT
CDR3: CASSADSGGNQPQHF

J: TRBJ1-1
V: TRBV6-6
D: NA
size: NA
DNA: TGTGCCAGCAGTTACTTAGGGCCAGCTGAAGCTTTCTTT
CDR3: CASSYLGPAEAFF

J: TRBJ2-2
V: TRBV2
D: NA
size: NA
DNA: TGTGCCAGCAGGCAGAACACCGGGGAGCTGTTTTTT
CDR3: CASRQNTGELFF